The TCR beta chain described here comes from a study of blood T cell repertoires in COVID-19 (dated by TCRdb to 2019 to 2021). A note on the overall study: The collaborator samples originated in the United States, Italy and Spain and spanned the acute and convalescent phases of COVID-19. The material from the prospective study consisted of cDNA or gDNA derived from T cells, B-cell-depleted T cells, or PBMCs. Deeply sampled blood TCRbeta repertoires from subjects exposed to, actively infected with, or recovered from COVID-19 were included in the dataset. The repertoires were made available in a free public database intended to serve as a resource for research on the immune response to SARS-CoV-2. The samples were drawn from two sources: the first 160 participants of the ongoing ImmuneRACE study, and 1,000 to 1,500 subjects contributed by 6 global collaborators. Nearly every sample came with metadata listing a de-identified subject ID, COVID-19 status, age in years and sex. Where HLA class I and class II types were available, the types were taken from metadata supplied by the sample provider, not from assay-based typing.

Collaborating institutions collected whole blood in K2EDTA tubes following their own protocols. For TCRbeta analysis, collaborator samples were shipped as frozen whole blood, as isolated PBMCs, or as DNA extracted from either sample type. The research as a whole found: Clinical and demographic metadata were provided uncurated, with the amount varying by source and participant.

From cysteine to phenylalanine, the CDR3 is 15 amino acids long. The kept DNA is CDR3 alone, 45 bases in frame from the first base. The germline V gene (reference sequence) gives CDR1 as LGHDT and CDR2 as YNNKEL. A distance of 13 bases separates the germline ends of V and J, which lose 1 base and 6 bases respectively. TCRbeta CDR3 regions were amplified from genomic DNA using the immunoSEQ Assay, a bias-controlled multiplex PCR. As for how the authors treated the data: The number of nucleated cells in each sample was estimated from the amplification of reference gene primers within the assay. Sequence reads were collapsed and filtered to measure the absolute abundance of every unique TCRbeta CDR3 rearrangement. For each sample, productive Simpson clonality was calculated as the square root of Simpson's diversity index across productive rearrangements. This immuneACCESS table, as held by TCRdb, lists in-frame sequences with V and J called but not all clones. Of the missing ones, under half trace to an unresolved V gene in checked studies; the others have no known cause. V and J calls and clone size are given by that table; D and trimming were obtained from the DNA. The table for this sample lists 95,000 to 100,000 clones; about 90% of them were counted only once. 15% to 20% of the sample is taken by the ten largest.

About this clone itself: No cognate antigen has been identified for it. Qualities for individual bases were not recorded, and no much larger clone is one base off.

What was sequenced was peripheral blood. The receptor comes from a man in his forties or fifties with acute or convalescent COVID-19. The V and J genes are TRBV3-1 (or the pseudogene TRBV3-2) and TRBJ2-1; a tentative D match to TRBD2 spans 6 bases. The sequenced DNA is TGTGCCAGCAGCCAAGGATGGTCGACTAGCAATGAGCAGTTCTTC. Its product reads: CASSQGWSTSNEQFF.